This T cell receptor beta chain was profiled in a study of T-cell reconstitution after alpha-beta-depleted transplantation in children. General study points: A year had passed since transplant, and T-cell counts and diversity by then came mostly from newly produced T cells. At day 60, the high TCRbeta diversity found in some patients originated from recipient T cells and thymic progenitors that had survived.

The library targeted TCRbeta and was prepared with unique molecular identifiers. MiXCR, applied by TCRdb to the PCR reads, yields one record per CDR3 protein. Among a few hundred thousand distinct CDR3 sequences, 27% were seen once, and the ten largest hold approximately 39%. The table lists this clonotype with a few counts. Its antigen remains unknown. The receptor was isolated from a boy less than two years old with Wiskott-Aldrich syndrome, due to receive a stem cell transplant. The sequenced sample was PBMCs, obtained before TCRalphabeta/CD19-depleted stem cell transplant.

In nucleotides, the CDR3 is TGTGCCAGCAGCTGGCGAGGGGAGACCCAGTACTTC. This sequence encodes CASSWRGETQYF. V and J are TRBV11-2 and TRBJ2-5, with D tentatively TRBD2 (5 bases). CDR1 is SGHAT and CDR2 is FQNNGV in the germline V gene. The CDR3 loop spans 12 amino acids. V lost 4 bases and J 5 bases, leaving 8 bases between the germline ends.